This is a list of T cell receptor beta chains from one sample in a study of CD8+CD57+ T cells in acquired aplastic anemia. TCRdb passed the reads through MiXCR, listing each CDR3 protein once. The sample includes around 190,000 distinct CDR3 sequences, roughly 50% seen only once; the top ten take approximately 12%. Sequencing was performed on sorted CD4+, CD8+, or CD8+CD57+ T cells (not recorded which) from PBMCs. Receptors originate from a human donor with aplastic anemia. Each CDR3 is given with its conserved first and last residue. D genes are given only for firm matches. Part of the rows lack a size; the others show once, few, many or a class for expanded clones.

clone_size,v_call,d_call,j_call,cdr3_nt,cdr3_aa
-,TRBV19,-,TRBJ1-3,TGTGCCAGTAGTATAGATCCGGCACTTGGAAACACCATATATTTT,CASSIDPALGNTIYF
-,TRBV7-9,-,TRBJ2-7,TGTGCCAGCAGCTCTGCGGCGAACTACGAGCAGTACTTC,CASSSAANYEQYF
-,TRBV10-3,TRBD2,TRBJ2-1,TGTGCTATCAGGGAGGGACTAGCATCCAATGAGCAGTTCTTC,CAIREGLASNEQFF
many,TRBV20-1,TRBD2,TRBJ2-1,TGCAGTGCTGCCTCAATAGCGGGGGGGCCGGCCTACAATGAGCAGTTCTTC,CSAASIAGGPAYNEQFF
-,TRBV10-3,-,TRBJ1-3,TGTGCCATCAGTCAGGGGTCTGGAAACACCATATATTTT,CAISQGSGNTIYF
-,TRBV5-6,-,TRBJ2-2,TGTGCCAGCAGCCCAACTTTGCAGTCGGGGGTAAAGCTGTTTTTT,CASSPTLQSGVKLFF
many,TRBV14,-,TRBJ1-1,TGTGCCAGCAGCCCCAGCAGGGGTGCTGAAGCTTTCTTT,CASSPSRGAEAFF
-,TRBV2,-,TRBJ2-5,TGTGCCAGCCAGCAGGGTGGCGAGACCCAGTACTTC,CASQQGGETQYF
-,TRBV7-8,-,TRBJ1-3,TGTGCCAGCAGCCCGGGGCTAGCCATATATTTT,CASSPGLAIYF
many,TRBV14,-,TRBJ2-7,TGTGCCAGCAGCCAGCAGGTCTACGAGCAGTACTTC,CASSQQVYEQYF
-,TRBV12-3/TRBV12-4,TRBD1,TRBJ1-2,TGTGCCAGCAGTGAGGCCGCCGGGACAGTCTATGGCTACACCTTC,CASSEAAGTVYGYTF
-,TRBV24-1,-,TRBJ2-2,TGTGCCACCAGTGATGCGGGGATCCCCACCGGGGAGCTGTTTTTT,CATSDAGIPTGELFF
-,TRBV29-1,TRBD1,TRBJ2-7,TGCAGCGTCGACCCGGGACAGGGGCGAGAGCAGTACTTC,CSVDPGQGREQYF
many,TRBV10-3,TRBD2,TRBJ2-1,TGTGCCATCAGTGACCCCTCGGGACTAGCGGGGGTGAATGAGCAGTTCTTC,CAISDPSGLAGVNEQFF
-,TRBV7-6,-,TRBJ2-1,TGTGCCAGCAGCTCCTCTTCTAGGGATGAGCAGTTCTTC,CASSSSSRDEQFF
-,TRBV15,TRBD1,TRBJ2-5,TGTGCCACCAGCTTGGACGGGACAGGGCAGGGAGAGACCCAGTACTTC,CATSLDGTGQGETQYF
-,TRBV19,-,TRBJ1-5,TGTGCCAGTAGTATTTACACGAATCAGCCCCAGCCTTTT,CASSIYTNQPQPF
-,TRBV2,-,TRBJ1-2,TGTGCCAGCAATACAGAGTTTGGCTACACCTTC,CASNTEFGYTF
once,TRBV7-6,-,TRBJ2-7,-,CANTVGGGSSYEQCF
-,TRBV30,-,TRBJ1-6,TGTGCCTGGAGCCCAGAGAGCTCCTATAATTCACCCCTCCACTTT,CAWSPESSYNSPLHF
-,TRBV6-1,TRBD1,TRBJ2-4,TGTGCCAGCAGTCTAAAACAGGGGGTGGGGGTCATTCAGTACTTC,CASSLKQGVGVIQYF
-,TRBV19,-,TRBJ1-5,TGTGCCAGTAATCCTCGACAGTTCCATCAGCCCCAGCATTTT,CASNPRQFHQPQHF
few,TRBV29-1,TRBD1,TRBJ2-7,TGCAGCCACCGGACAGGGAACTCCTACGAGCAGTACTTC,CSHRTGNSYEQYF
few,TRBV5-8,-,TRBJ1-2,TGTGCCAGCAGCTTGGCAGAGACATTTAACTATGGCTACACCTTC,CASSLAETFNYGYTF
-,TRBV10-2,-,TRBJ1-1,TGTGCCAGCAGTTACTCGTCCTACTTGAACACTGAAGCTTTCTTT,CASSYSSYLNTEAFF